These 6 T cell receptor beta chains share one sample of origin, sequenced in a study of T cells in localized non-small cell lung cancer. TCRdb's table, derived via immunoSEQ multiplex PCR, lists solely in-frame clones and lacks some. The sample records roughly 76,000 clones, about 78% being singletons. The sample here was PBMCs, taken before any cancer treatment. All receptors come from a man aged 35 to 70 with stage II squamous cell lung carcinoma.

This rearrangement joins TRBV27 to TRBJ1-2; TRBD1 matches at 9 bases. The CDR3 has 14 amino acids. Per germline, CDR1 MNHEY and CDR2 SMNVEV (reference sequence). Unmatched junction bases numbered 6, after V lost 5 bases and J lost 5 bases. CDR3 amino acids: CASSTMTGGYGYTF. The CDR3, as DNA: TGTGCCAGCAGTACCATGACAGGGGGATATGGCTACACCTTC.

This clone was seen a single time. This rearrangement joins TRBV4-3 to TRBJ1-2; possibly TRBD1 for D (5 bases). The CDR3 is 15 residues long. V was cut by 0 bases and J by 2 bases, with 10 bases left in between. Germline-derived CDR1 and CDR2 are LGHNA and YSLEER. The CDR3 DNA follows: TGCGCCAGCAGCCAAGACCTTAGGGGAAACTATGGCTACACCTTC. This gives the protein CASSQDLRGNYGYTF.

J is TRBJ2-1 and V is TRBV7-2; tentatively, D is TRBD1 or TRBD2 (5 bases each). This CDR3 is built from 13 residues. Germline lookup yields CDR1 SGHTA and CDR2 FQGNSA. V lost 4 bases and J lost 5, with 9 bases in between. DNA for the CDR3: TGTGCCAGCAGCTGGGGACCGAACAATGAGCAGTTCTTC. This sequence encodes CASSWGPNNEQFF.

The chain is built from TRBV19 and TRBJ2-1; 12 positions match TRBD1. Germline loops: CDR1 LNHDA, CDR2 SQIVND (reference sequence). J was trimmed by 9 bases and V by 5 bases; bases with no gene match: 5. The CDR3 runs to 14 residues. In DNA form, the CDR3 reads TGTGCCAGTAGTTCGGGACAGGGGGCGCTTGAGCAGTTCTTC. It specifies CASSSGQGALEQFF.

This rearrangement joins TRBV15 to TRBJ2-2; D may be TRBD1 (6 bases). CDR1 LNHNV and CDR2 YYDKDF come from the germline V gene (reference sequence). This CDR3 is 15 amino acids long. Trimming took off 7 bases at V and 5 bases at J, with 17 bases between the two ends. CDR3 protein: CATMTGQSGTGELFF. The CDR3 DNA sequence: TGTGCCACCATGACAGGACAATCGGGGACCGGGGAGCTGTTTTTT.

This chain uses TRBV5-1 with TRBJ1-1; D might be TRBD1 (5 bases). The germline V and J ends were trimmed by 1 base and 3 bases, with 13 bases remaining between them. The V gene's germline CDR1 is SGHRS and CDR2 YFSETQ. The CDR3 extends over 15 amino acids. CDR3 DNA sequence: TGCGCCAGCAGCTTGACCACGGCAGGGTACACTGAAGCTTTCTTT. Protein sequence: CASSLTTAGYTEAFF. The variable domain in full, with the rest retrieved from reference TRBV5-1 and TRBJ1-1, is KAGVTQTPRYLIKTRGQQVTLSCSPISGHRSVSWYQQTPGQGLQFLFEYFSETQRNKGNFPGRFSGRQFSNSRSEMNVSTLELGDSALYLCASSLTTAGYTEAFFGQGTRLTVV.